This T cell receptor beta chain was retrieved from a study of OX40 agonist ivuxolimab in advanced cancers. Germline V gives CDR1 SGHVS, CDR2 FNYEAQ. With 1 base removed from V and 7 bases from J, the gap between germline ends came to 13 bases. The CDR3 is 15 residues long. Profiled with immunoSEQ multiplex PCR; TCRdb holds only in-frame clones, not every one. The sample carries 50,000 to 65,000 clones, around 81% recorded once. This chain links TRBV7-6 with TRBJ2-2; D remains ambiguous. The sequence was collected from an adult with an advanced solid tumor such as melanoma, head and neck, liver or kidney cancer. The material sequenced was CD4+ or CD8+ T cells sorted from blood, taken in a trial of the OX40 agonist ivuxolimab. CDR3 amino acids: CASSLVRALDGELFF. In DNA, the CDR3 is TGTGCCAGCAGCTTAGTACGGGCGCTAGACGGGGAGCTGTTTTTT.